Presented here are 26 T cell receptor beta chains from one specimen sequenced in a study of T-cell memory formation after mild COVID-19. TCRdb processed the 5' RACE reads anew with MiXCR; each CDR3 protein has one entry. The sample carries a few hundred thousand distinct CDR3 sequences, 14% recorded once. Sequenced sample: PBMCs or a T cell subset sorted from them (not recorded which). The receptors derive from a man between 18 and 35 years old who had mild COVID-19 (a few samples of this study predate the infection). Cell type and time point are not known.

This chain joins TRBV20-1 and TRBJ2-3; no clear D gene. Looked up from germline, CDR1 is DFQATT and CDR2 is SNEGSKA (reference sequence). V lost 0 bases to trimming and J lost 3 bases, with 10 bases between them. The CDR3 is 14 residues long. The CDR3 loop is CSARDAEKTDTQYF. The CDR3 nucleotides read TGCAGTGCTAGAGATGCAGAGAAGACAGATACGCAGTATTTT.

This clonotype was seen a handful of times. The chain is built from TRBV4-1 and TRBJ1-1; D not resolved. The V end lost 1 base, the J end lost 5 bases, and 14 bases lay between the germline ends. CDR3 size: 15 residues. CDR1 is MGHRA and CDR2 is YSYEKL in the germline V gene. The CDR3 DNA reads as TGCGCCAGCAGCCAAGCACGATTGGAGCAGACTGAAGCTTTCTTT. Translating it yields CASSQARLEQTEAFF.

This clonotype was observed a few times. The J gene is TRBJ2-1, the V gene TRBV6-2 or TRBV6-3, with 13 positions matching TRBD2. CDR1 and CDR2 from the germline V gene are MNHEY and SVGEGT. This CDR3 has 15 residues. V lost 6 bases and J lost 8; bases outside the gene matches: 7. DNA for the CDR3: TGTGCCAGCAGCGGGACTAGCGGGGCCCTGGATGAGCAGTTCTTC. Its translation: CASSGTSGALDEQFF.

In this sample, this clonotype turned up a few times. The genes are TRBV4-3 and TRBJ2-1; weak D call: TRBD2 (5 bases). Trimming stripped 1 base from V and 9 bases from J, with 19 bases between. The CDR3 covers 16 residues. Germline lookup yields CDR1 LGHNA and CDR2 YSLEER. As DNA, the CDR3 is TGCGCCAGCAGCCAAGGAGCCGCCCGGTTTGGGAGTGAGCAGTTCTTC. It specifies CASSQGAARFGSEQFF.

In this sample, this clonotype turned up many times. The chain is built from TRBV6-2 or TRBV6-3 and TRBJ2-1; D may be TRBD2 (5 bases). V gave up 8 bases and J gave up 6 bases, with 8 bases separating them. CDR3 length: 11 residues. Germline CDR1 reads MNHEY; CDR2 reads SVGEGT. This CDR3 is CASGLGNEQFF. In DNA, the CDR3 is TGTGCCAGCGGACTGGGCAATGAGCAGTTCTTC.

CDR3 sequence reads: CASSQAWTGLDSTDTQYF. CDR3 coding DNA: TGCGCCAGCAGCCAGGCCTGGACAGGGTTAGATAGCACAGATACGCAGTATTTT. V is TRBV4-3 and J is TRBJ2-3, with TRBD1 matching 8 bases. The germline gives CDR1 LGHNA, CDR2 YSLEER. The J segment lost 0 bases and the V segment lost 3 bases, leaving 11 bases of the junction unmatched. The CDR3 has 18 amino acids.

This clonotype was counted at least ten times. Here the CDR3 DNA reads TGTGCCAGCAGTTTAACGGGGTCCCTCCACTTT. Its protein is CASSLTGSLHF. The chain is built from TRBV28 and TRBJ1-6, with no clear D. The CDR3 consists of 11 residues. The V gene's germline CDR1 is MDHEN and CDR2 SYDVKM. Trimming removed 2 bases from V and 14 bases from J, with 7 bases in between.

This clonotype was found a few times. The V and J genes are TRBV12-3 or TRBV12-4 and TRBJ1-5, with D possibly TRBD1 on 6 matching bases. Between the trimmed V and J ends, which lost 3 bases and 8 bases, there was a span of 17 bases. This CDR3 is built from 15 residues. CDR3: CASSFRQGSDEPQHF. Here the CDR3 DNA reads TGTGCCAGCAGTTTTCGGCAGGGGTCCGACGAGCCCCAGCATTTT.

This clonotype was seen ten or more times. The CDR3 DNA follows: TGTGCCACCCGAAGGAGAGGGGGCATCCCAGATACGCAGTATTTT. This encodes CATRRRGGIPDTQYF. The rearrangement joins TRBV6-5 to TRBJ2-3; 7 bases match TRBD1. Trimming cost V 10 bases and J 4 bases; bases outside gene matches: 14. The germline gives CDR1 MNHEY, CDR2 SVGAGI. The CDR3 sequence is 15 residues long.

This chain joins TRBV7-2 and TRBJ2-3; D perhaps matches TRBD2 (6 bases). Germline lookup yields CDR1 SGHTA and CDR2 FQGNSA. Between the trimmed V and J ends, which lost 5 bases and 9 bases, there was a span of 9 bases. The CDR3 length is 11 residues. The CDR3 DNA follows: TGTGCCAGCAGCGGGGGGTTCACGCAGTATTTT. This codes for CASSGGFTQYF. Complete variable domain (other parts from reference TRBV7-2 and TRBJ2-3): GAGVSQSPSNKVTEKGKDVELRCDPISGHTALYWYRQSLGQGLEFLIYFQGNSAPDKSGLPSDRFSAERTGGSVSTLTIQRTQQEDSAVYLCASSGGFTQYFGPGTRLTVL.

The chain couples TRBV5-6 to TRBJ1-5; the D is unclear. The CDR3 consists of 13 residues. The V end lost 0 bases, the J end lost 6 bases, and 7 bases lay between the germline ends. Germline V gene data show CDR1 as SGHDT and CDR2 as YYEEEE. The CDR3 sequence is CASSLGIGQPQHF. CDR3 nucleotides: TGTGCCAGCAGCTTGGGGATTGGTCAGCCCCAGCATTTT.

Regarding this clonotype: Its ends do not fully match the called genes, so a read error is possible. The J gene is TRBJ2-1, the V gene TRBV9; D unclear. From germline, CDR1 is SGDLS and CDR2 YYNGEE. This CDR3 is built from 14 residues. The CDR3 loop reads CASSVDPVYTEQFF. CDR3 bases: TGTGCCAGCAGCGTAGATCCGGTTTACACTGAGCAGTTCTTC.

In its sample, this clonotype was seen a few times. This sequence joins TRBV27 and TRBJ1-2; a possible D gene is TRBD1 (6 bases). Germline V gene data show CDR1 as MNHEY and CDR2 as SMNVEV (reference sequence). V was cut by 5 bases and J by 5 bases, with 12 bases left in between. The CDR3 totals 13 residues. The CDR3 DNA is TGTGCCAGCAGTCATACCCAGGGGTATGGCTACACCTTC. It codes for CASSHTQGYGYTF.

The gene calls are TRBV20-1 and TRBJ1-4; D is perhaps TRBD1 (6 bases). The ends were cut back, 3 bases at V and 4 bases at J, with 18 bases in the middle. The CDR3 loop spans 16 amino acids. Looked up from germline, CDR1 is DFQATT and CDR2 is SNEGSKA (reference sequence). Written as DNA, the CDR3 is TGCAGTGCTAGGAGCAGGGGAGTAGCGGGTAATGAAAAACTGTTTTTT. Residues: CSARSRGVAGNEKLFF.

The sample holds a few counts of this clonotype. The chain recombines TRBV20-1 with TRBJ2-1; weak D call: TRBD2 (6 bases). The V gene lost 3 bases and the J gene lost 7 bases, with 16 bases spanning the gap. The CDR3 is 14 amino acids. Germline loops: CDR1 DFQATT, CDR2 SNEGSKA (reference sequence). CDR3 nucleotide sequence: TGCAGTGCTAGCCCCCCGACTAGTCTGAATGAGCAGTTCTTC. It codes for CSASPPTSLNEQFF.

The chain links TRBV7-2 to TRBJ1-5; no reliable D call. Germline assignment: CDR1 SGHTA and CDR2 FQGNSA. The germline V and J ends were trimmed by 4 bases and 5 bases, with 9 bases remaining between them. CDR3 size: 13 residues. Here the CDR3 DNA reads TGTGCCAGCAGCTCTGCCGCAGATCAGCCCCAGCATTTT. It encodes CASSSAADQPQHF.

The V and J genes are TRBV3-1 and TRBJ2-7, with 7 bases fitting TRBD2. The length of the CDR3 is 13 residues. Looked up from germline, CDR1 is LGHDT and CDR2 is YNNKEL (reference sequence). After removal of 4 bases from V and 5 bases from J, the junction contained 5 bases not matched to a gene. The CDR3 DNA follows: TGTGCCAGCAGCCTTCGGGGAGGGAACGAGCAGTACTTC. Translating it yields CASSLRGGNEQYF.

This clonotype occurred a few times. J is TRBJ1-2 and V is TRBV20-1, with D tentatively TRBD1 (6 bases). Trimming took 3 bases from V and 4 from J, leaving 15 bases between them. CDR1 DFQATT and CDR2 SNEGSKA come from the germline V gene (reference sequence). The CDR3 extends over 14 amino acids. CDR3 DNA sequence: TGCAGTGCTAGCGGGACTACAGGGATCTATGGCTACACCTTC. Its protein product is CSASGTTGIYGYTF.

This clonotype was seen only a few times. This chain connects TRBV6-5 to TRBJ1-5; D call uncertain. Deletions cut 6 bases from V and 5 bases from J, with 11 bases between. From germline, CDR1 is MNHEY and CDR2 SVGAGI. This CDR3 spans 13 amino acids. In DNA form, the CDR3 reads TGTGCCAGCAGACACACCTGGTATCAGCCCCAGCATTTT. This codes for CASRHTWYQPQHF.

The J gene is TRBJ2-1, the V gene TRBV7-3, with 9 nucleotides matching TRBD2. In germline, CDR1 is SGHTA, CDR2 FQGTGA. The CDR3 has 15 residues. Unmatched junction bases numbered 1, after V lost 2 bases and J lost 2 bases. The CDR3 DNA sequence: TGTGCCAGCAGCTTACTAGCGGGGACCTACAATGAGCAGTTCTTC. Translated: CASSLLAGTYNEQFF.

CDR3 residues: CASSINRVLVYGYTF. CDR3 coding DNA: TGTGCCAGCAGTATAAACAGGGTCCTGGTCTATGGCTACACCTTC. V gene TRBV28 combines with J gene TRBJ1-2; perhaps TRBD1 as D (6 bases). Germline V CDR1 and CDR2: MDHEN, SYDVKM. V shed 5 bases and J shed 4 bases, with 17 bases lying between them. There are 15 residues in the CDR3.

The chain employs TRBV3-1 and TRBJ2-5; D gene uncertain. The length of the CDR3 is 12 residues. V was clipped by 0 bases and J by 6 bases, with 5 bases between them. CDR1 and CDR2 from the germline V gene are LGHDT and YNNKEL (reference sequence). The CDR3 DNA reads TGTGCCAGCAGCCAAGATCTCAAGACCCAGTACTTC. It translates to CASSQDLKTQYF.

This chain's CDR3 is CASSLQSSTDTQYF. For the CDR3, the DNA is TGTGCCAGCAGTTTACAGTCTAGCACAGATACGCAGTATTTT. The genes are TRBV12-3 or TRBV12-4 and TRBJ2-3; no definite D call. The V end lost 2 bases, the J end lost 0 bases, and 6 bases lay between the germline ends. The CDR3 spans 14 residues.

Only a few counts were recorded for this clonotype. The rearrangement uses TRBV15 and TRBJ2-5, with TRBD1 matching 7 bases. V shed 3 bases and J 5 bases; nucleotides not matched to a gene: 6. The CDR3 has 14 residues. Germline loops: CDR1 LNHNV, CDR2 YYDKDF (reference sequence). CDR3: CATSSRGGRETQYF. The CDR3 DNA follows: TGTGCCACCAGCAGCAGAGGGGGCAGGGAGACCCAGTACTTC.

This clonotype was observed many times. V and J are TRBV7-8 and TRBJ2-5; no firm D call. The CDR3 has 14 amino acids. The germline CDR1 and CDR2 sequences are SGHVS and FQNEAQ. With 5 bases removed from V and 2 bases from J, the gap between germline ends came to 12 bases. CDR3 sequence (DNA): TGTGCCAGCAGCACCTGGCAGAGGCAAGAGACCCAGTACTTC. Its protein is CASSTWQRQETQYF. The variable domain in full, completed from reference TRBV7-8 and TRBJ2-5, reads GAGVSQSPRYKVAKRGQDVALRCDPISGHVSLFWYQQALGQGPEFLTYFQNEAQLDKSGLPSDRFFAERPEGSVSTLKIQRTQQEDSAVYLCASSTWQRQETQYFGPGTRLLVL.

The rearrangement links TRBV7-2 to TRBJ2-7, with a weak D call TRBD1 (8 bases). From germline, CDR1 is SGHTA and CDR2 FQGNSA. The CDR3 is made up of 14 amino acids. V lost 5 bases to trimming and J lost 4 bases, with 15 bases between them. This CDR3 reads CASSTTGGLYEQYF. CDR3 in DNA: TGTGCCAGCAGCACCACAGGGGGACTATACGAGCAGTACTTC.